Following are 2 T cell receptor beta chains from one sample sequenced in a study of blood T cells in healthy people across ages. Together with a sample-barcoded 5' primer, a J-beta primer mix was included in a second PCR lasting about 6 to 11 cycles. TCRdb processed the 5' RACE reads anew with MiXCR; each CDR3 protein has one entry. This sample has about 1.1 million distinct CDR3 sequences; 35% to 40% occur once, and the top ten carry around 13%. Input material: blood. Every receptor here comes from a man aged 18 to 29 in good health.

Comment on this clonotype: The germline gene is not matched at one end of the junction; a read error may be the cause. The rearrangement uses TRBV7-8 and TRBJ1-5, with D hard to call. Looked up from germline, CDR1 is SGHVS and CDR2 is FQNEAQ. The CDR3 contains 14 residues. The CDR3: CANSFGRGNQPQHF. The CDR3 bases are TGTGCCAACAGCTTTGGCAGAGGCAATCAGCCCCAGCATTTT.

This chain links TRBV4-1 with TRBJ2-7; perhaps TRBD1 as D (6 bases). Trimming cost V 1 base and J 2 bases, with 12 bases left between them. The germline V gene encodes CDR1 MGHRA and CDR2 YSYEKL. CDR3 size: 15 residues. In DNA, the CDR3 is TGCGCCAGCAGCCAAGTCGGGGACACCACCTACGAGCAGTACTTC. Amino acid sequence: CASSQVGDTTYEQYF.